This T cell receptor beta chain was recorded in a study of blood T cell repertoires in COVID-19. The overall study: Sample material is recorded as cDNA or gDNA derived from T cells, B-cell-depleted T cells, or PBMCs.

Enrollees, roughly 18 to 95 years old, lived in approximately 24 US areas. In assigning cohorts, the study relied on participant-reported clinical history. Method: immunoSEQ multiplex PCR; TCRdb's copy keeps in-frame clones and lacks some. Of 210,000 or so clones listed, about four fifths were seen once; the top ten hold 8% to 9.5%. The ends were cut back, 0 bases at V and 6 bases at J, with 8 bases in the middle. The germline V gene has CDR1 SEHNR and CDR2 FQNEAQ (reference sequence). The CDR3 contains 13 residues. This receptor was identified in a woman aged 50 to 65 with acute COVID-19. J is TRBJ1-1 and V is TRBV7-9, with no clear D. Sequencing was done on a sample of PBMCs or T cells enriched from blood (not recorded which). CDR3 sequence (DNA): TGTGCCAGCAGCTTAGCGGGGAGCCCTGAAGCTTTCTTT. This gives the protein CASSLAGSPEAFF.